The rows below give T cell receptor beta chains drawn from one sample of a study of Ad26.COV2.S vaccination and SARS-CoV-2 variants. Sequenced by immunoSEQ multiplex PCR; TCRdb stores in-frame clones only, minus some. Of just over 350,000 clones in the sample, approximately 81% were seen once. Sequencing used peripheral blood, obtained in a trial of Ad26.COV2.S vaccine versus placebo. These receptors originate from a person between 18 and 65 years old who received the Ad26.COV2.S COVID-19 vaccine or a placebo. The CDR3 runs from the conserved cysteine through the conserved F or W. A D gene is named only where the DNA matches it firmly. The listing skips clone size in some rows; elsewhere it reads once, few, many or a size class.

J: TRBJ2-1; length: 19; V: TRBV5-1; D: TRBD2; size: NA; DNA: TGCGCCAGCAGCTCGGGACTAGCGGGGGTGAAGCACTCCTACAATGAGCAGTTCTTC; CDR3: CASSSGLAGVKHSYNEQFF
J: TRBJ2-1; length: 15; V: TRBV5-1; D: TRBD2; size: NA; DNA: TGCGCCAGCAGCCCAGATAGCGGGGGATACAATGAGCAGTTCTTC; CDR3: CASSPDSGGYNEQFF
J: TRBJ2-3; length: 12; V: TRBV12-3/TRBV12-4; D: NA; size: NA; DNA: TGTGCCAGCACCCCACGGGGAGATACGCAGTATTTT; CDR3: CASTPRGDTQYF
J: TRBJ2-1; length: 15; V: TRBV7-8; D: NA; size: NA; DNA: TGTGCCAGCAGCTTAGTACTCAGCTCCTACAATGAGCAGTTCTTC; CDR3: CASSLVLSSYNEQFF
J: TRBJ1-2; length: 16; V: TRBV28; D: TRBD1; size: NA; DNA: TGTGCCAGCAGCCAACAGGGGGCCTTAATAAACTATGGCTACACCTTC; CDR3: CASSQQGALINYGYTF
J: TRBJ2-5; length: 13; V: TRBV2; D: NA; size: NA; DNA: TGTGCCAGCGGTAGGAACACCCAAGAGACCCAGTACTTC; CDR3: CASGRNTQETQYF
J: TRBJ2-7; length: 15; V: TRBV28; D: TRBD2; size: NA; DNA: TGTGCCAGCAGCTTACTCATAGCGGGAGACTACGAGCAGTACTTC; CDR3: CASSLLIAGDYEQYF
J: TRBJ2-5; length: 16; V: TRBV15; D: NA; size: NA; DNA: TGTGCCACCAGCAGAGTTTTTTCGGGAAAGGGAGAGACCCAGTACTTC; CDR3: CATSRVFSGKGETQYF
J: TRBJ2-3; length: 14; V: TRBV10-1; D: TRBD2; size: NA; DNA: TGCGCCAGCAGTCAGCGGGGGGCCACAGATACGCAGTATTTT; CDR3: CASSQRGATDTQYF
J: TRBJ2-1; length: 12; V: TRBV6-2/TRBV6-3; D: TRBD2; size: NA; DNA: TGTGCCAGGAGCGGGGACTACAATGAGCAGTTCTTC; CDR3: CARSGDYNEQFF
J: TRBJ2-2; length: 18; V: TRBV7-2; D: TRBD2; size: NA; DNA: TGTGCCAGCAGCTCAGCATCTAGCGGGAGTATTATCACCGGGGAGCTGTTTTTT; CDR3: CASSSASSGSIITGELFF
J: TRBJ2-5; length: 13; V: TRBV5-1; D: NA; size: NA; DNA: TGCGCCAGCAGCTTGACGATCCAAGAGACCCAGTACTTC; CDR3: CASSLTIQETQYF
J: TRBJ2-3; length: 13; V: TRBV4-1; D: NA; size: NA; DNA: TGCGCCAGCAGCCAAGATACGGGAATTACGCAGTATTTT; CDR3: CASSQDTGITQYF
J: TRBJ2-7; length: 14; V: TRBV9; D: NA; size: NA; DNA: TGTGCCAGCAGCGTAGCTGGGCAGGGCGACGAGCAGTACTTC; CDR3: CASSVAGQGDEQYF
J: TRBJ1-3; length: 14; V: TRBV30; D: NA; size: many; DNA: TGTGCCTGGAGCCTCCACAGCTCTGGAAACACCATATATTTT; CDR3: CAWSLHSSGNTIYF
J: TRBJ2-1; length: 15; V: TRBV5-1; D: TRBD2; size: NA; DNA: TGCGCCAGCAGCGTGACTAGCGGGGGTGTCGATGAGCAGTTCTTC; CDR3: CASSVTSGGVDEQFF
J: TRBJ1-1; length: 13; V: TRBV7-9; D: NA; size: NA; DNA: TGTGCCAGCCTTCCGTCGGGTAACACTGAAGCTTTCTTT; CDR3: CASLPSGNTEAFF
J: TRBJ2-1; length: 16; V: TRBV9; D: NA; size: once; DNA: TGTGCCAGCAGCCCCTGGGAGACTTCTAGCTACAATGAGCAGTTCTTC; CDR3: CASSPWETSSYNEQFF
J: TRBJ1-2; length: 15; V: TRBV2; D: NA; size: NA; DNA: TGTGCCAGCAGTGAGATCGGGGTTGCCCTCTATGGCTACACCTTC; CDR3: CASSEIGVALYGYTF
J: TRBJ2-1; length: 14; V: TRBV6-2/TRBV6-3; D: TRBD2; size: NA; DNA: TGTGCCAGCAGTTACGCTAGCGGGAGGGTTGAGCAGTTCTTC; CDR3: CASSYASGRVEQFF
J: TRBJ2-7; length: 14; V: TRBV5-1; D: TRBD1; size: NA; DNA: TGCGCCAGCAGCTCCACGGGACAGGGGAACGAGCAGTACTTC; CDR3: CASSSTGQGNEQYF
J: TRBJ1-2; length: 15; V: TRBV11-2; D: TRBD1; size: NA; DNA: TGTGCCAGCAGCTTCGGACAGGGACCATTCTATGGCTACACCTTC; CDR3: CASSFGQGPFYGYTF